This TCR beta chain was profiled in a study of identical twins. This CDR3 contains 13 residues. V was cut by 3 bases and J by 11 bases, with 16 bases left in between. Germline V CDR1 and CDR2: ENHRY, SYGVKD. TCRdb reprocessed the 5' RACE reads via MiXCR and lists one record per CDR3 protein. Among roughly 720,000 distinct CDR3 sequences listed, 18% were seen once. This sample was also put to use in a study of T cells expressing NK-cell markers. That study reports: Seven sequenced donors out of eight were HCMV-seropositive, one seronegative.

The source is a woman aged 18-29 years in good health. This chain connects TRBV10-3 to TRBJ1-1; the D is unclear. Sequencing input: PBMCs. CDR3 amino acids: CAISDYDITRAFF. CDR3 DNA sequence: TGTGCCATCAGTGATTACGACATCACTCGGGCTTTCTTT.